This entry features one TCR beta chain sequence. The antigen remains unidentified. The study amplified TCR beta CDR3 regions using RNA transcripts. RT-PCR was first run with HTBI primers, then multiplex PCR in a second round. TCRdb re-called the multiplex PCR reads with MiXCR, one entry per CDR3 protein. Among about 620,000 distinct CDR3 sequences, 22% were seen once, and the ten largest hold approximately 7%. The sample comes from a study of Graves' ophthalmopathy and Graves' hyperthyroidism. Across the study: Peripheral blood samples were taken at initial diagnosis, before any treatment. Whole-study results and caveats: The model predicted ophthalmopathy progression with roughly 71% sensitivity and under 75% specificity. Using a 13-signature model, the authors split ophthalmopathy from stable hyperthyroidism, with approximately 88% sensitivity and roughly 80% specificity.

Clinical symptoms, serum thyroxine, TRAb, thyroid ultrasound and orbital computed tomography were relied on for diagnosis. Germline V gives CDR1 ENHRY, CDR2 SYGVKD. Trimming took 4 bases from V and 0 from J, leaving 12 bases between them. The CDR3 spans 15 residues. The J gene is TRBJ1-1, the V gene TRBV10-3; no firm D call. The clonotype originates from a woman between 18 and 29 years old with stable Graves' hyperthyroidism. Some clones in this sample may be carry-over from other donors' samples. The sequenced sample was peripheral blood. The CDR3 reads CAISVSERVNTEAFF. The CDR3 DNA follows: TGTGCCATCAGTGTATCTGAGCGAGTGAACACTGAAGCTTTCTTT.